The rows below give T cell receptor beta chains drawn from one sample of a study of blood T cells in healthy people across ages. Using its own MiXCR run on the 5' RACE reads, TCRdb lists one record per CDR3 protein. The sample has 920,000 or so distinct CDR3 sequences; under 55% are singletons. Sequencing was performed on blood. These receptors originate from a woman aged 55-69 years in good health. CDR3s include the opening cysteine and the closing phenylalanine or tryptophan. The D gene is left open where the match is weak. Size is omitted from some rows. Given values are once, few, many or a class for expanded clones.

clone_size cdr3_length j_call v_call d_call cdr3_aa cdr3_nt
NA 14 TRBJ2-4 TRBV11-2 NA CASSLTGTVNIQYF TGTGCCAGCAGCCTCACCGGGACGGTAAACATTCAGTACTTC
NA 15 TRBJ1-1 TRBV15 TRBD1 CATSRDRGANTEAFF TGTGCCACCAGCAGGGACAGGGGGGCGAACACTGAAGCTTTCTTT
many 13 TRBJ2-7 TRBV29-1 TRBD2 CSVGMGLGHEQYF TGCAGCGTTGGGATGGGACTAGGCCACGAGCAGTACTTC
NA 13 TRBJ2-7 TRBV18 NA CASSTKDGYEQYF TGTGCCAGCTCAACCAAGGACGGCTACGAGCAGTACTTC
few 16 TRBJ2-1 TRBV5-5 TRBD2 CASRWPSGTHRGEQFF TGTGCCAGCAGATGGCCTAGCGGGACTCATAGGGGTGAGCAGTTCTTC
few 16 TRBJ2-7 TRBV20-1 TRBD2 CSASRVAGGSSYEQYF TGCAGTGCTAGTAGAGTAGCGGGAGGCAGCTCCTACGAGCAGTACTTC
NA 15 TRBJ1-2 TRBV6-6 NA CASSYSTGGIYGYTF TGTGCCAGCAGTTACTCGACAGGTGGTATCTATGGCTACACCTTC
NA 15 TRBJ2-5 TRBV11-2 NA CASSFAGRTIGTQYF TGTGCCAGCAGCTTTGCCGGGCGGACCATTGGGACCCAGTACTTC
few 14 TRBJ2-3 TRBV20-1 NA CSARGKGRPDTQYF TGCAGTGCTAGAGGAAAGGGCCGCCCAGATACGCAGTATTTT
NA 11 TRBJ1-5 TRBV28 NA CASSMYQPQHF TGTGCCAGCAGTATGTATCAGCCCCAGCATTTT
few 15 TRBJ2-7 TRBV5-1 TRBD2 CASSGTAGGPYEQYF TGCGCCAGCAGCGGGACCGCGGGAGGACCCTACGAGCAGTACTTC
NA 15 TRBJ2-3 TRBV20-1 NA CSAPGRRLSTDTQYF TGCAGTGCCCCCGGACGGCGGTTGAGCACAGATACGCAGTATTTT
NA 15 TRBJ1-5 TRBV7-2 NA CASSLRGWGNQPQHF TGTGCCAGCAGCTTACGAGGGTGGGGCAATCAGCCCCAGCATTTT
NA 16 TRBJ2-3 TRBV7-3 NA CASRPLLHHYTDTQYF TGTGCCAGCAGGCCATTACTACACCATTACACAGATACGCAGTATTTT
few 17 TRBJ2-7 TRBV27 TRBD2 CASSPRGRTRRSDEQYF TGTGCCAGCAGTCCCAGAGGCAGGACTAGACGATCTGACGAGCAGTACTTC
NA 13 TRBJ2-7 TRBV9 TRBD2 CASSGASGTEQYF TGTGCCAGCAGCGGGGCTAGCGGGACCGAGCAGTACTTC
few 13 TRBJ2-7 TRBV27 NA CASSRGGLGEQYF TGTGCCAGCAGTCGTGGGGGCTTGGGCGAGCAGTACTTC
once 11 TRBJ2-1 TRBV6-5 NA CASFLGNEQFF TGTGCCAGCTTTTTAGGCAATGAGCAGTTCTTC
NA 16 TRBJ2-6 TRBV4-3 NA CASSLEISSGANVLTF TGCGCCAGCAGCCTAGAGATTAGCTCTGGGGCCAACGTCCTGACTTTC
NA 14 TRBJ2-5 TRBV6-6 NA CASALTGLVNEQYF TGTGCCAGCGCTTTAACTGGGTTGGTCAATGAGCAGTACTTC
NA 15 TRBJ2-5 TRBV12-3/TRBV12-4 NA CASSKTRMGQETQYF TGTGCCAGCAGTAAAACCCGAATGGGCCAAGAGACCCAGTACTTC
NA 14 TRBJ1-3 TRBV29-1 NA CSASLGSSGNTIYF TGCAGCGCCTCGTTGGGGAGTTCTGGAAACACCATATATTTT
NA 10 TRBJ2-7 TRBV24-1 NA CATPPMEQYF TGTGCCACCCCTCCCATGGAGCAGTACTTC
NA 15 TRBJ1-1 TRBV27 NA CASSKWSDRNTEAFF TGTGCCAGCAGTAAATGGTCGGACAGGAACACTGAAGCTTTCTTT
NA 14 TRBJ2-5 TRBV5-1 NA CASSLATGRETQYF TGCGCCAGCAGCTTGGCCACGGGGAGGGAGACCCAGTACTTC
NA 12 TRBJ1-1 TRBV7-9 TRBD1 CASSSTQGEAFF TGTGCCAGCAGCTCAACACAGGGGGAAGCTTTCTTT
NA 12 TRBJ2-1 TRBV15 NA CATSTSDNEQFF TGTGCCACCAGCACAAGTGACAATGAGCAGTTCTTC
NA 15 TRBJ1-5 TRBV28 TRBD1 CASRARQGSNQPQHF TGTGCCAGCAGGGCAAGACAGGGGAGCAATCAGCCCCAGCATTTT
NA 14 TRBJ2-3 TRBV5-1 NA CASRMAGAPDTQYF TGCGCCAGCAGGATGGCGGGGGCCCCAGATACGCAGTATTTT
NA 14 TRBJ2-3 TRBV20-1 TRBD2 CSARLAGPGDTQYF TGCAGTGCTAGACTAGCGGGTCCGGGCGATACGCAGTATTTT
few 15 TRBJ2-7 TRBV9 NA CASSVGTGVAYEQYF TGTGCCAGCAGCGTAGGAACGGGAGTAGCCTACGAGCAGTACTTC
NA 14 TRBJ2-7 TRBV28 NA CASSVAGYTYEQYF TGTGCCAGCAGTGTGGCGGGGTACACCTACGAGCAGTACTTC
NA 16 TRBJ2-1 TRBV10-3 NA CAISVRLARGGDEQFF TGTGCCATCAGTGTACGGCTAGCTAGGGGGGGAGATGAGCAGTTCTTC
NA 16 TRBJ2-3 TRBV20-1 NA CSARLLAISSTDTQYF TGCAGTGCTAGGTTGCTAGCGATATCTAGCACAGATACGCAGTATTTT
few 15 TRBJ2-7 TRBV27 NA CASSSMPGPGYEQYF TGTGCCAGCAGTTCCATGCCGGGACCTGGCTACGAGCAGTACTTC
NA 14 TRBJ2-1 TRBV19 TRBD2 CASSLPGLGKPQFF TGTGCCAGTAGCCTACCGGGACTAGGAAAGCCCCAGTTCTTC
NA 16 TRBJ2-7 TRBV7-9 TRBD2 CASSSSSGTFYNEQYF TGTGCCAGCAGCTCGAGTAGCGGGACATTTTACAATGAGCAGTACTTC
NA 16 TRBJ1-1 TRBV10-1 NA CASSESGRFVGTEAFF TGCGCCAGCAGTGAGTCCGGCCGTTTCGTGGGGACTGAAGCTTTCTTT
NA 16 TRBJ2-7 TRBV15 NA CATSRDHAAGSVEQYF TGTGCCACCAGCAGAGATCACGCGGCCGGTTCGGTCGAGCAGTACTTC
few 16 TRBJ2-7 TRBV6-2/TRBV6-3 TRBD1 CASTFISGTGGNEQYF TGTGCCAGCACCTTCATTTCTGGGACAGGGGGAAACGAGCAGTACTTC
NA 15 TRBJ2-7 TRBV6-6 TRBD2 CASSLSGSLVYEQYF TGTGCCAGCAGCCTTAGCGGGAGTCTCGTCTACGAGCAGTACTTC
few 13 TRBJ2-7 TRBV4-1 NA CASSQIGDREQYF TGCGCCAGCAGCCAGATTGGGGATCGCGAGCAGTACTTC
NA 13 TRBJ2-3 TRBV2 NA CASRGVITDTQNF TGTGCCAGCAGGGGGGTGATCACAGATACGCAGAATTTT
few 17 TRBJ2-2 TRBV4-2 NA CASSLGLEGNQAGELFF TGTGCCAGCAGCCTAGGGTTAGAAGGGAATCAGGCTGGGGAGCTGTTTTTT
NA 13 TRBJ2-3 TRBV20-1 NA CSAPHPSTDTQYF TGCAGTGCTCCCCACCCTAGCACAGATACGCAGTATTTT
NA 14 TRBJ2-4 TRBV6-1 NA CASSEDWAKNIQYF TGTGCCAGCAGTGAAGACTGGGCCAAAAACATTCAGTACTTC
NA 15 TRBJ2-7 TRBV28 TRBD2 CASHPTSGNYNEQYF TGTGCCAGCCACCCGACTAGCGGAAACTACAATGAGCAGTACTTC
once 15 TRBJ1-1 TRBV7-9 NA CASSPRVGPNTEAFF TGTGCCAGCAGCCCCCGGGTAGGGCCGAACACTGAAGCTTTCTTT
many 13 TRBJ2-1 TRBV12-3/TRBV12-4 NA CASSAARNNEQFF TGTGCCAGCAGTGCCGCCAGAAACAATGAGCAGTTCTTC
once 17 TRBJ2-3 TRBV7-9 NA CASSPRLALRGADTQYF TGTGCCAGCAGCCCACGTCTAGCGCTCCGAGGCGCAGATACGCAGTATTTT
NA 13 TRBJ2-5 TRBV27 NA CASSVSGTKTQYF TGTGCCAGCAGTGTAAGCGGGACAAAGACCCAGTACTTC
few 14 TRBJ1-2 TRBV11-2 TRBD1 CASSSLGQGYGYTF TGTGCCAGCAGCTCACTGGGACAGGGTTACGGCTACACCTTC
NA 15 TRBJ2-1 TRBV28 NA CASSSPGLLLDEQFF TGTGCCAGCAGTTCCCCGGGACTCCTTCTCGATGAGCAGTTCTTC
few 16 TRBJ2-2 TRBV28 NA CASSLAAGSNTGELFF TGTGCCAGCAGTTTGGCCGCGGGTTCGAACACCGGGGAGCTGTTTTTT
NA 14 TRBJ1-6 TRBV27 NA CASSWTVYNSPLHF TGTGCCAGCAGTTGGACAGTCTATAATTCACCCCTCCACTTT
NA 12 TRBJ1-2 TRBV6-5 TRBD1 CATRGQGYGYTF TGTGCCACCCGAGGACAGGGCTATGGCTACACCTTC
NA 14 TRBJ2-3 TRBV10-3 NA CAIRGTPGADTQYF TGTGCCATCAGGGGGACACCCGGGGCAGATACGCAGTATTTT
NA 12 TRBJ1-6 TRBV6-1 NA CASKDRKSPLHF TGTGCCAGTAAGGATCGAAAATCACCCCTCCACTTT
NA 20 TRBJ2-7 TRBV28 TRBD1 CASSCTPGTGCDRSSYEQYF TGTGCCAGCAGTTGCACTCCCGGGACAGGGTGTGATCGGTCCTCCTACGAGCAGTACTTC
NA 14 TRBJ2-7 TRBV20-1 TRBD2 CSASRKLAGAEQYF TGCAGTGCTAGCCGAAAACTAGCGGGAGCCGAGCAGTACTTC